This T cell receptor (beta chain) was sequenced for a study of cytomegalovirus exposure and HLA in healthy donors (dated by TCRdb to about 2017). For the study in its entirety: According to an earlier analysis of several hundred of the donors, 200 million or so T cells yielded roughly 110 million unique TCR beta sequences and more than 250 Gb of sequence data. Rather than drawing on any new phenotypic data, the later analysis identified candidate immune exposures from TCR beta sequences and the way those sequences occurred across donors. A few DR-DQ haplotypes were handled as single units for association and clustering because linkage in the cohort was strong. The aim of the study was to test whether cataloging public T cell receptors could identify signatures of past pathogen exposure. Among some 410 genotyped donors of the cohort, an average of around 250,000 unique TCR beta nucleotide sequences was sequenced per donor, of which about 20% were non-productive. Approximately 300 gigabases of sequencing data and roughly 80 million unique TCR sequences made up an early release that covered around 640 HLA-typed donors. Class I and class II HLA loci were covered by the typing at four-digit resolution. A later genetic analysis took genome-wide SNP genotypes for about 65% of the roughly 670 donors and used that subset as a discovery cohort. Among the roughly 400 genotyped donors, approximately 76% belonged to the genetic ancestry cluster associated with self-reported Caucasian donors. Using immunosequencing, the study profiled T cell repertoires from fewer than 700 subjects and related those repertoires to cytomegalovirus serostatus. An earlier analysis of about 620 of the donors applied high-throughput TCR beta sequencing to assess whether each TCR beta V gene segment acted as functional or pseudogenic. Donor age, sex, ethnicity and CMV serostatus were collected together with the repertoire data. The number of donors typed differed by locus, with roughly 620-640 for A, B, C, DRB1 and DQB1, over 500 for DQA1, 606 for DPA1, and 450 to 480 for DPB1. A later analysis re-analyzed previously published TCR beta repertoires from 666 donors and added high-resolution HLA genotyping to study TCR occurrence patterns. All discovery cohort repertoires had been generated using a single sequencing platform. To predict cytomegalovirus infection status, the study brought together high-throughput TCR immunosequencing, statistical association of individual TCRs with disease status, and machine learning. A separate validation cohort of 100 to 150 different subjects was used in addition to the 666-subject first cohort. The paper's findings and limits, for the study overall: A cluster of highly shared sequence variants was judged likely to represent a technical artifact of the sequencing pipeline. A further reported finding was that TCR beta sequences accurately predicted the HLA-A and HLA-B alleles for most subjects in the first cohort. When HLA alleles, especially DR and DQ, strongly co-occurred, attributing TCR associations to individual alleles was difficult. Correlated functional status among segregating V segments might be attributable to linkage disequilibrium, but an unknown experimental factor could not be ruled out. Compared with equally common non-associated chains, HLA-associated TCR beta chains in a later analysis were more clonally expanded and had lower generation probabilities. A later analysis associated 16,951 TCR beta sequences with specific HLA alleles at a false discovery rate of 0.05. In a later genetic analysis, a missense DCLRE1C variant was associated with V-gene and J-gene trimming of TCR beta chains, and the association was replicated in an independent cohort. Most CMV-associated TCR beta chains appeared to be HLA-restricted in a later analysis, and the HLA associations seemed to be driven largely by CMV exposure. A later genetic analysis reported fewer N-insertions in productive TCRs among donors in an Asian-associated ancestry cluster than the approximately 700-donor mean. Approximately 16 rarely observed V segments, including chromosome 9 orphons, were excluded from the earlier analysis of approximately 500 of the donors because counts were too low. An earlier analysis of 450 to 750 of the donors showed that most TCR beta V segments appeared in productive rearrangements either about 87% or about 30% of the time, which broadly matched IMGT annotations. Only TCR beta chains were sequenced in this cohort, and the absence of alpha or paired-chain data limited detectable features. Roughly uniform sequencing depth across donors was assumed in presence/absence analyses, although this assumption may not hold. A later analysis reported that several top co-occurrence clusters appeared linked to parvovirus B19, influenza, CMV and Epstein-Barr virus. In vitro tests confirmed that a few of the cytomegalovirus-associated TCR beta chains recognize cytomegalovirus antigens. In both the original and validation cohorts, the classifier was reported to diagnose cytomegalovirus status with high specificity and sensitivity. A total of 150 to 200 TCR beta chains were listed by the study as associated with cytomegalovirus. While some public TCRs were present in many individuals, most TCR sequences turned up only very rarely across donors. The authors suggested that the approach could potentially be generalized to other disease states and immunological phenotypes. Because HLA typing was missing for some donors at each locus, association tests included only the typed subset. In a later analysis, TCR association rates were found to vary across HLA loci, with the most associated TCRs seen for DRB1 alleles and the fewest for HLA-C alleles. For the cohort, immune exposure information was limited to CMV serostatus.

Worth noting for this clone: Its antigen target is currently unknown. No much larger clonotype is one base removed from it; base qualities were not supplied.

The cohort consisted of 670 or so healthy bone marrow donors. Cohort members were all nominally healthy when sampled, although unrecorded immune exposures were likely present. The donor tested CMV seropositive and was one of the 289 seropositive cohort members. A peripheral blood sample was collected from each donor, and TCR beta sequencing was performed on peripheral blood mononuclear cells. Genomic DNA was extracted from the blood cell samples with the Qiagen DNeasy Blood Extraction Kit. Libraries came from the immunoSEQ multiplex PCR assay. A mixture of 60 forward primers for TCR Vbeta segments and 13 reverse primers for TCR Jbeta segments was used in the multiplex PCR. The CDR3 region of rearranged TCR beta genes was amplified from genomic DNA by a multiplex PCR assay. Amplified TCR beta libraries were sequenced as 87-base-pair reads on the Illumina HiSeq System. The source study handled its data this way. In a later analysis, approximately 74 million unique TCR beta chains were counted across the 650 to 750 repertoires, and roughly 9.9 million of these chains were shared by at least two donors. Raw reads were error-corrected and collapsed into unique sequences by a nearest-neighbor algorithm in which closely related sequences were merged to remove PCR and sequencing errors. V, D and J gene segments were assigned by aligning CDR3 sequences to IMGT reference sequences. Each retained sequence needed at least a six-nucleotide match to both a V gene segment and a J gene segment. A rearrangement counted as productive if the CDR3 had no stop codons and remained in frame with V and J, and every other rearrangement counted as non-productive. Following IMGT convention, CDR3 was defined as the stretch from the second conserved V-encoded cysteine up to the conserved J-encoded phenylalanine. In an earlier analysis of approximately 590 of the donors, sequences lacking an unambiguous match to a single V gene segment were excluded. An earlier analysis of a few hundred of the donors called V segments functional above 56.7% productive rearrangements and segregating when the between-donor standard deviation exceeded 5%. A statistical classification framework was built for diagnosing cytomegalovirus status from the catalog of TCR beta chain sequences. In a later analysis, V and J genes were assigned by comparing TCR nucleotide sequences against IMGT/GENE-DB human TR gene sequences. The TCRdist pipeline was used in a later analysis to assign CDR3 sequences and most-parsimonious VDJ recombination scenarios. In a later analysis, each TCR beta chain was defined by its CDR3 amino acid sequence together with its V-gene family, and reads without a unique V-gene family were excluded. To address suspected cross-contamination and a sequencing artifact, a later analysis removed around 590 highly shared, low-generation-probability nucleotide sequences. In a later analysis, a clonal expansion index was calculated for each public chain from normalized within-repertoire ranks of inferred template counts. Generation probabilities in a later analysis came from a VDJ recombination model fitted to out-of-frame rearrangements, and those results were checked against IGoR. Hypergeometric tests were used in a later analysis to score TCR-TCR, TCR-HLA and TCR-CMV co-occurrence, with a repertoire-size bias correction applied to the TCR pairs. A later analysis estimated false discovery rates by permuting HLA or CMV assignments 20 times. In a later analysis, co-occurring TCRs were grouped using DBSCAN, with TCRdist sequence similarity added in when clustering inside HLA-allele-positive subsets. Repertoires with fewer than 30,000 or more than 120,000 public chains, plus five repertoires with anomalous nucleotide sharing, were excluded from co-occurrence clustering. The table was pulled from immuneACCESS by TCRdb, which kept in-frame rearrangements only. Such tables lose some clones; where checked, under half of the loss comes from unresolved V genes, and the rest has no known cause. The V and J calls and clone size were taken over from that table, and D and trimming were inferred from the DNA. The sample contains tens of thousands of clones, around 90% of them found a single time. Of the sample, roughly 8% is held by the ten largest clones.

The sequence was collected from a woman aged 40-49 years in good health and CMV-seropositive. The sequencing sample was made of PBMCs.

Here the CDR3 is given as CASSTTENYGYTF. The nucleotides are TGTGCCAGCAGTACGACAGAGAACTATGGCTACACCTTC. The chain employs TRBV6-1 and TRBJ1-2; the D gene is perhaps TRBD1, from 5 matching bases. Deletion took 5 bases off V and 2 bases off J, with a span of 9 bases between the germline ends. The germline V gene yields MNHNS for CDR1 and SASEGT for CDR2. Including the terminal cysteine and phenylalanine, the CDR3 comprises 13 residues. The entry retains the CDR3 DNA only, 39 bases that are in frame from base 1.